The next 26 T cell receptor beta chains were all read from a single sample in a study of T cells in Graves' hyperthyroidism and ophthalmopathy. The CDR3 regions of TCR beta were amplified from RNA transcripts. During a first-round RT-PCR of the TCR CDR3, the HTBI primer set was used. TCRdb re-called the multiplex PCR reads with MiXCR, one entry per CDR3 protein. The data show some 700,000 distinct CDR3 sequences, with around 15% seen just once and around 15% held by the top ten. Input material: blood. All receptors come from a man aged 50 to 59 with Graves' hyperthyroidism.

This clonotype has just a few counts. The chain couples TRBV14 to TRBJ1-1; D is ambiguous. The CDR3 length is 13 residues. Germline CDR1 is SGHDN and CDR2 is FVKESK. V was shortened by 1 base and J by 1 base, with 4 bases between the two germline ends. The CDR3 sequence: CASSQVENTEAFF. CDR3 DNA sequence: TGTGCCAGCAGCCAAGTCGAGAACACTGAAGCTTTCTTT.

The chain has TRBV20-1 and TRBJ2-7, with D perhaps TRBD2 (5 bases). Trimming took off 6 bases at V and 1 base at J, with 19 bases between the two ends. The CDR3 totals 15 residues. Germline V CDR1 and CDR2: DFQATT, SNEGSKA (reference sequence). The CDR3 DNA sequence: TGCAGTGCCCGAAATAATAGGGAGATGTCCTACGAGCAGTACTTC. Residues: CSARNNREMSYEQYF.

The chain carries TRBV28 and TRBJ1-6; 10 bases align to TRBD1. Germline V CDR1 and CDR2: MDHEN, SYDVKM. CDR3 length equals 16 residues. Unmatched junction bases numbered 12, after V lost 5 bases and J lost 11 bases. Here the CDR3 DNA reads TGTGCCAGCAGTCTAACCGGGACAGGGGCTGATGCACCCCTCCACTTT. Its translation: CASSLTGTGADAPLHF.

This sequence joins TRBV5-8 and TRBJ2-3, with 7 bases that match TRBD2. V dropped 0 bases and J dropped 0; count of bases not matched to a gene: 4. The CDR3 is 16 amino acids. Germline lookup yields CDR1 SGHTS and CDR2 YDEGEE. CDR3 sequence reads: CASSLEREPSTDTQYF. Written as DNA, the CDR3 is TGTGCCAGCAGCTTGGAGCGGGAACCCAGCACAGATACGCAGTATTTT.

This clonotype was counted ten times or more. For the CDR3, the DNA is TGTGCCAGCAGTTTAGGCGGGAGGCAGACCGGGGAGCTGTTTTTT. This translates into CASSLGGRQTGELFF. The gene calls are TRBV28 and TRBJ2-2; 8 bases line up with TRBD2. This CDR3 spans 15 amino acids. The V segment lost 2 bases and the J segment 5 bases; nucleotides outside the gene matches: 4. CDR1 and CDR2 from the germline V gene are MDHEN and SYDVKM.

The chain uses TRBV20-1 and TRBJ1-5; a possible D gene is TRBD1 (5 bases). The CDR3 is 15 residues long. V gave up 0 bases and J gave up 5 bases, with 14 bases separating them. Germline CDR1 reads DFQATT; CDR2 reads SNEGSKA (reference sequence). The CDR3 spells CSARDQGVWHQPQHF. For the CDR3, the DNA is TGCAGTGCTAGAGATCAAGGGGTTTGGCATCAGCCCCAGCATTTT.

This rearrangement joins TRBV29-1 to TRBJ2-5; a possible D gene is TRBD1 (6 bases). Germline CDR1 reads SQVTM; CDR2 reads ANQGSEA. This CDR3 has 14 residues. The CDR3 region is CSGNTDREQETQYF. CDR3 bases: TGCAGTGGAAATACGGACAGAGAACAAGAGACCCAGTACTTC. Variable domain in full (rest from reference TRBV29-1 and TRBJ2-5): SAVISQKPSRDICQRGTSLTIQCQVDSQVTMMFWYRQQPGQSLTLIATANQGSEATYESGFVIDKFPISRPNLTFSTLTVSNMSPEDSSIYLCSGNTDREQETQYFGPGTRLLVL.

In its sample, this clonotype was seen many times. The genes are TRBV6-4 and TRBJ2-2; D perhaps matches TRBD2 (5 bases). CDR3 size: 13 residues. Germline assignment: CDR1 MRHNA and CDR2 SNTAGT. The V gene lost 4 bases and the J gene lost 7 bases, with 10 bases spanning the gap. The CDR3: CASSATEVGELFF. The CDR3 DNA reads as TGTGCCAGCAGTGCCACGGAGGTCGGGGAGCTGTTTTTT.

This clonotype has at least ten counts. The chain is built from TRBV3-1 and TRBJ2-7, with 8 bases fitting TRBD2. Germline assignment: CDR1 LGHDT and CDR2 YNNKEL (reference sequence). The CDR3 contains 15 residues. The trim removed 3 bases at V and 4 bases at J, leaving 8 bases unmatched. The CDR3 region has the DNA TGTGCCAGCAGCCACCCCAGCGGGAGTGGTTACGAGCAGTACTTC. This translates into CASSHPSGSGYEQYF.

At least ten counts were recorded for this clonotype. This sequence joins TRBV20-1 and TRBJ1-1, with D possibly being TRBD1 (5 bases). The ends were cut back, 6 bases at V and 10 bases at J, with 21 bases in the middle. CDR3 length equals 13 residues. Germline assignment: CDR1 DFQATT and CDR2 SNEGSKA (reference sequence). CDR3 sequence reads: CSATRTRRGAAFF. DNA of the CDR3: TGCAGTGCGACACGAACGAGGCGAGGGGCAGCTTTCTTT.

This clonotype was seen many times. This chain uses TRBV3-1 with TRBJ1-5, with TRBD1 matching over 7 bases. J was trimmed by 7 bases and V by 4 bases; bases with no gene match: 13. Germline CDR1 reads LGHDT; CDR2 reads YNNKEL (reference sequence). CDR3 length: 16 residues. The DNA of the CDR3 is TGTGCCAGCAGCCCGCGTGGAGGGGGCGCGGGACAGCCCCAGCATTTT. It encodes CASSPRGGGAGQPQHF.

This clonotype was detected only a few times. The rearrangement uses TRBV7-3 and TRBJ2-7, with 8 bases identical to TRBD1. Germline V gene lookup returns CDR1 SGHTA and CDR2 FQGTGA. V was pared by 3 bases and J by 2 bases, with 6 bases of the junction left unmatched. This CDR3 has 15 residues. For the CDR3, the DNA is TGTGCCAGCAGCTTGGGACAGGCTCTTACCTACGAGCAGTACTTC. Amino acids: CASSLGQALTYEQYF.

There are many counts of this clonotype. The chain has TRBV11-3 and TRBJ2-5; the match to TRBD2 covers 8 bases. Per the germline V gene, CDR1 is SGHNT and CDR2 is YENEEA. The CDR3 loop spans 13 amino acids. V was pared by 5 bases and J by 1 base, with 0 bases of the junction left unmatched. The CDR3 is CASSTSGQETQYF. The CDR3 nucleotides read TGTGCCAGCAGCACTAGCGGCCAAGAGACCCAGTACTTC.

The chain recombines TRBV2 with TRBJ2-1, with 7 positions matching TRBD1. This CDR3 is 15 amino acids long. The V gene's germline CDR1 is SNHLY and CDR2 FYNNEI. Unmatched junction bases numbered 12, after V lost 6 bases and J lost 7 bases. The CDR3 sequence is CASRRGPSGLNEQFF. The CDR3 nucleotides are TGTGCCAGCAGAAGGGGGCCTTCGGGCCTTAATGAGCAGTTCTTC.

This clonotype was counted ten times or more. CDR3 loop: CASSPSGRARTGELFF. The CDR3 nucleotides read TGTGCCAGCAGTCCTAGCGGGAGGGCCAGAACCGGGGAGCTGTTTTTT. The chain has TRBV28 and TRBJ2-2, with TRBD2 matching 12 bases. V lost 5 bases and J lost 5; bases outside the gene matches: 6. The germline CDR1 and CDR2 sequences are MDHEN and SYDVKM. The CDR3 is 16 residues long.

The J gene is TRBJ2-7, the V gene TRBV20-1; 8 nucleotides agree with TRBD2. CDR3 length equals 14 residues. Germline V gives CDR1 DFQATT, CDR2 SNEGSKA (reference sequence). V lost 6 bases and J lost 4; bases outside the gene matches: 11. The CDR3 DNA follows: TGCAGTGCCCAAAAATCGGGGGGGAGGTACGAGCAGTACTTC. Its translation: CSAQKSGGRYEQYF.

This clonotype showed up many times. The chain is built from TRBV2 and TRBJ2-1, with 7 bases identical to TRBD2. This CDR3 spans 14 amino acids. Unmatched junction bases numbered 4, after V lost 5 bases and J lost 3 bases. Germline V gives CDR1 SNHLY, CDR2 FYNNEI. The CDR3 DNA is TGTGCCAGCAGTTCTAGCGGAAGCTACAATGAGCAGTTCTTC. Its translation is CASSSSGSYNEQFF.

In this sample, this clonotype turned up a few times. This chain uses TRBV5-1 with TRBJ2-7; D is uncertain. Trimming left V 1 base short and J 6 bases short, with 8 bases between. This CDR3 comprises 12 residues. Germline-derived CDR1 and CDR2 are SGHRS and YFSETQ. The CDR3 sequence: CASSLKFPEQYF. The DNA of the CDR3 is TGCGCCAGCAGCTTGAAGTTTCCCGAGCAGTACTTC.

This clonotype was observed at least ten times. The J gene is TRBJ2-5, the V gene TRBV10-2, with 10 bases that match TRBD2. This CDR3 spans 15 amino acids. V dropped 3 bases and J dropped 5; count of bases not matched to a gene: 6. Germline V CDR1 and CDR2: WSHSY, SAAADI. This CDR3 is CASSDLAGVVETQYF. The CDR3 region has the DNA TGCGCCAGCAGTGACCTAGCGGGAGTCGTCGAGACCCAGTACTTC.

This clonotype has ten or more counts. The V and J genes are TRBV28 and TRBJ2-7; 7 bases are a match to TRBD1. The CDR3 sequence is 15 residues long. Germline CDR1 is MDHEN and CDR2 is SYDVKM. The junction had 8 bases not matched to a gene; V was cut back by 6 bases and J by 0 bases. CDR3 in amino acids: CASRTDRPSSYEQYF. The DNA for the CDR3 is TGTGCCAGCAGAACGGACAGGCCTAGCTCCTACGAGCAGTACTTC.

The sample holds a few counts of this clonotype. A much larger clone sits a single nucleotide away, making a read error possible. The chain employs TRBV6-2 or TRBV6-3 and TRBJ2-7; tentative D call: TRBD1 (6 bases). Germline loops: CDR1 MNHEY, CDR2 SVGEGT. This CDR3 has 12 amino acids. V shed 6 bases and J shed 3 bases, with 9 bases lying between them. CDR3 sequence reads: CASRGASYEQYF. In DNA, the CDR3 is TGTGCCAGCAGGGGGGCCAGCTACGAGCAGTACTTC.

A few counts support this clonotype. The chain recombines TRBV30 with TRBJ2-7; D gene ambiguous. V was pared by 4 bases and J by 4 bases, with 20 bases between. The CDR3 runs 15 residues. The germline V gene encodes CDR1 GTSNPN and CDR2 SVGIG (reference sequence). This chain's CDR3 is CAWTPSGRLGYEQYF. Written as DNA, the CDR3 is TGTGCCTGGACCCCCTCTGGACGGCTCGGGTACGAGCAGTACTTC. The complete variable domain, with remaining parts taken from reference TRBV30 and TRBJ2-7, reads SQTIHQWPATLVQPVGSPLSLECTVEGTSNPNLYWYRQAAGRGLQLLFYSVGIGQISSEVPQNLSASRPQDRQFILSSKKLLLSDSGFYLCAWTPSGRLGYEQYFGPGTRLTVT.

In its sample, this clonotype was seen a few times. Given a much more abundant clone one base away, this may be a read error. CDR3 protein: CASSLPDSPHNEQFF. For the CDR3, the DNA is TGTGCCAGCAGTTTACCGGATTCACCCCACAATGAGCAGTTCTTC. V and J are TRBV28 and TRBJ2-1; no firm D call. Deletions cut 2 bases from V and 5 bases from J, with 13 bases between. The CDR3 is 15 amino acids. CDR1 is MDHEN and CDR2 is SYDVKM in the germline V gene.

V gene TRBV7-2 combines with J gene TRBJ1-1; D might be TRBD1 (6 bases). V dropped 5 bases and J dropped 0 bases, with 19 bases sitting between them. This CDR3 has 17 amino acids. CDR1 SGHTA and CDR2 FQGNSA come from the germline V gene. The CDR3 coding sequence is TGTGCCAGCAGCCGTTCCGGGGGCCGTTACATGAACACTGAAGCTTTCTTT. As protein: CASSRSGGRYMNTEAFF.

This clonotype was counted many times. The CDR3 reads CATSDLEEGQGKIEETQYF. CDR3 nucleotides: TGTGCCACCAGTGATTTGGAAGAGGGACAGGGGAAAATTGAGGAGACCCAGTACTTC. J is TRBJ2-5 and V is TRBV24-1, with TRBD1 identical over 10 bases. J was trimmed by 5 bases and V by 0 bases; bases with no gene match: 14. Germline CDR1 reads KGHDR; CDR2 reads SFDVKD. The CDR3 consists of 19 residues.

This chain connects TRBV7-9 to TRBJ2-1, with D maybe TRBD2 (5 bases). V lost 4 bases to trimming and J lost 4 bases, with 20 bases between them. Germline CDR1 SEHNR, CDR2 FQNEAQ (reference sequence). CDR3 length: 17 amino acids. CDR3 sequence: CASSSKPGPTIYNEQFF. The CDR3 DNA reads TGTGCCAGCAGCTCTAAGCCGGGCCCGACTATTTACAATGAGCAGTTCTTC.